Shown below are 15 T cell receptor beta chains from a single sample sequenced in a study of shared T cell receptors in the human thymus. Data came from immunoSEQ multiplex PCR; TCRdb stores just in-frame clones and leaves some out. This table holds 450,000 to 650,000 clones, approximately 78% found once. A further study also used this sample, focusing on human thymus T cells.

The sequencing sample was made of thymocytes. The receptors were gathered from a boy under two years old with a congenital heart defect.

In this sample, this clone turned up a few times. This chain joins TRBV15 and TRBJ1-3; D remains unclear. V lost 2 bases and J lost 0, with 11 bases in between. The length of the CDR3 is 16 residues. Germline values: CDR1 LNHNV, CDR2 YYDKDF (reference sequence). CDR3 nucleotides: TGTGCCACCAGCAGACCACTAACGAGCTCTGGAAACACCATATATTTT. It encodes CATSRPLTSSGNTIYF.

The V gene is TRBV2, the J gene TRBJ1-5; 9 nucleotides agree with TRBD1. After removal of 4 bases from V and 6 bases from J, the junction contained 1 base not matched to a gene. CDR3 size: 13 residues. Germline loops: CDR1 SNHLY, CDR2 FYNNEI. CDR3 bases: TGTGCCAGCAGTGGGACAGGGGCTCAGCCCCAGCATTTT. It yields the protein CASSGTGAQPQHF.

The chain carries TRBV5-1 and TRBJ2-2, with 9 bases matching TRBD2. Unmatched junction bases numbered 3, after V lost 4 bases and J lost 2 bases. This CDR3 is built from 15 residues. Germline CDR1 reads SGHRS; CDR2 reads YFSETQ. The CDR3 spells CASSRTSDNTGELFF. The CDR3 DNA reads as TGCGCCAGCAGCCGGACTAGCGATAACACCGGGGAGCTGTTTTTT.

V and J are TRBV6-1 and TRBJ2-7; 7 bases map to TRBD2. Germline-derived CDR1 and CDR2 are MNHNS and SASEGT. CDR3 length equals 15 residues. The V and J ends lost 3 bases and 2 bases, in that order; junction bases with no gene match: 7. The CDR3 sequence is CASSEPTSRPYEQYF. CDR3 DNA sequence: TGTGCCAGCAGTGAGCCGACTAGCCGGCCCTACGAGCAGTACTTC.

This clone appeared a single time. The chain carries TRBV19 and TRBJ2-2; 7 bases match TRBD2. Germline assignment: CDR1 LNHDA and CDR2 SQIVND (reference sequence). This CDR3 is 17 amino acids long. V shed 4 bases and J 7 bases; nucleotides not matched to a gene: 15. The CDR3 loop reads CASSSGGGINSYGELFF. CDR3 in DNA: TGTGCCAGTAGTAGCGGGGGTGGTATTAATTCCTACGGGGAGCTGTTTTTT.

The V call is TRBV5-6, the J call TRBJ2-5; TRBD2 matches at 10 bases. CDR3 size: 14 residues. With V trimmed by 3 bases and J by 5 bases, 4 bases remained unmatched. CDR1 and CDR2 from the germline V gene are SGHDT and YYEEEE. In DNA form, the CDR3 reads TGTGCCAGCAGCTATCCTAGCGGGAGTGAGACCCAGTACTTC. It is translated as CASSYPSGSETQYF.

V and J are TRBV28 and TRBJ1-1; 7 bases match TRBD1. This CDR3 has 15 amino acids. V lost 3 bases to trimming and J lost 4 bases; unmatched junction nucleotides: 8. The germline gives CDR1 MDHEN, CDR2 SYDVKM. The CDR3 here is CASSFARGQVTEAFF. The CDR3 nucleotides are TGTGCCAGCAGTTTTGCGAGGGGGCAGGTCACTGAAGCTTTCTTT.

Here the CDR3 reads CASSPSPTAAPQHF. DNA for the CDR3: TGTGCCAGCAGTCCGAGCCCGACCGCGGCGCCCCAGCATTTT. The chain has TRBV27 and TRBJ1-5; no firm D call. CDR1 and CDR2 (germline): MNHEY, SMNVEV (reference sequence). The V end was cut by 5 bases, the J end by 9 bases, with 17 bases between. This CDR3 contains 14 residues.

The CDR3 DNA reads TGCGCCAGCAGTGAGGGTAGGGGGCGCACAGATACGCAGTATTTT. This translates into CASSEGRGRTDTQYF. The chain has TRBV10-1 and TRBJ2-3, with 7 positions matching TRBD1. Trimming removed 2 bases from V and 1 base from J; junction bases left unmatched: 3. Looked up from germline, CDR1 is WNHNN and CDR2 is SYGVQD (reference sequence). The CDR3 has 15 amino acids.

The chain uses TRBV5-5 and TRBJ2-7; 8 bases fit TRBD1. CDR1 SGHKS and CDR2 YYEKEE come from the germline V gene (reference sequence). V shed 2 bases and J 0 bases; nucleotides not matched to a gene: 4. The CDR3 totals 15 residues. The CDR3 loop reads CASSFGDRPSYEQYF. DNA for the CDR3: TGTGCCAGCAGCTTTGGGGACAGGCCCTCCTACGAGCAGTACTTC.

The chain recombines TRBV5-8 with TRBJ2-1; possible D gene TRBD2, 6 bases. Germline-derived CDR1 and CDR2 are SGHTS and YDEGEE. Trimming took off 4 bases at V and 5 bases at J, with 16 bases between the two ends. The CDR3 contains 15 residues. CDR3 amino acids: CASSLPTTGDNEQFF. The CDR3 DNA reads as TGTGCCAGCAGCCTCCCGACGACGGGGGACAATGAGCAGTTCTTC.

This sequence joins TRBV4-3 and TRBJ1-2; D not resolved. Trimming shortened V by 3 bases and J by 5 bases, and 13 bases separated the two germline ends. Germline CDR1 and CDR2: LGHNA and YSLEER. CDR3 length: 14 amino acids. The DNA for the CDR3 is TGCGCCAGCAGCCATCAGTCGGCGGATTATGGCTACACCTTC. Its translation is CASSHQSADYGYTF.

The CDR3 bases are TGTGCCAGCAGCTTAGTGGCGGGGAGGGACACTGAAGCTTTCTTT. Amino acids: CASSLVAGRDTEAFF. The V call is TRBV7-2, the J call TRBJ1-1; D uncertain. V was clipped by 1 base and J by 3 bases, with 12 bases between them. Germline-derived CDR1 and CDR2 are SGHTA and FQGNSA. The CDR3 consists of 15 residues.

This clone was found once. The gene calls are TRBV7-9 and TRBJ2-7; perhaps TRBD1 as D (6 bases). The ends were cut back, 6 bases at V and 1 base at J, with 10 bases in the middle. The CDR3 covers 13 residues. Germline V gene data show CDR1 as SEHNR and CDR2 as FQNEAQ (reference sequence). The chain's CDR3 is CASRSTGSYEQYF. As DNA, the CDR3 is TGTGCCAGCAGGTCCACAGGGTCCTACGAGCAGTACTTC.

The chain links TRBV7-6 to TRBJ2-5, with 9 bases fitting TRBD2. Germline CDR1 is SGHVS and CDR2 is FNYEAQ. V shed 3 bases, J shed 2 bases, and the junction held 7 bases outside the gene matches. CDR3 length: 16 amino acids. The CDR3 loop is CASSLALTSGQETQYF. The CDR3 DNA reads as TGTGCCAGCAGCTTGGCTTTGACTAGCGGACAAGAGACCCAGTACTTC.